This TCR beta chain is drawn from a study of CD8+CD57+ T cells in acquired aplastic anemia. At the level of the study: Sorted cells (CD4+ and CD8+) yielded DNA amounts that averaged about 3.1 ug.

Findings and caveats of the study: Patients and controls turned out to have 25 to 35 CD8+ CDR3 sequences in common.

The template for TCR beta VDJ and CDR3 sequence profiling was genomic DNA. TCRdb analysed the reads with MiXCR anew, one entry per CDR3 protein. The sample includes approximately 150,000 distinct CDR3 sequences, about 64% of them seen just once. A note on this clonotype: Its specificity is not known. The missing conserved phenylalanine or tryptophan at the end of this CDR3 makes a read error likely. It is unclear where the CDR3 begins or ends on the DNA, so no DNA is shown, and the CDR3 is as TCRdb lists it.

In patients chosen for sequencing, flow cytometry had shown CD8+CD57+ cell expansion. The CDR3 contains 9 residues when both ends are counted. Per germline, CDR1 SSHAT and CDR2 FNYEAQ (reference sequence). The sequence came from a human donor with aplastic anemia. The source material was sorted CD4+, CD8+, or CD8+CD57+ T cells (not recorded which) from PBMCs. The J gene is TRBJ1-1, the V gene TRBV7-7. This CDR3 is CASSLSLYV.